This TCR beta chain appears in the sequencing data of a study of spatial heterogeneity in lung cancer (dated by TCRdb to about 2019). The study in broad terms: More beta-chain than alpha-chain transcripts were consistently detected, likely reflecting higher beta-chain transcript abundance. In non-small cell lung cancer, the study quantitatively compared TCR alpha and beta repertoires across several tumor regions, matched nontumor lung, and blood. In the raw uncorrected reads, each unique combination of TCR and UMI appeared on average more than ten times. Both alpha and beta chains were TCR-sequenced in samples taken at surgery, namely 220 tumor regions, around 61 matched nontumor lung samples and approximately 58 PBMC samples. Nonsynonymous mutation counts, determined by whole-exome sequencing of tumor tissue, were related to TCR repertoire features. TCR transcript counts in tumor regions correlated strongly with a T cell transcriptional module score from matched bulk RNA-seq.

This clonotype has a count of ten or more. What antigen it recognizes has not been identified. The record has no base qualities; no much larger clone is one base away. The library came from 5' RACE. Sequencing took place on a NextSeq 500. The TCR library protocol attached a unique molecular identifier to each TCR cDNA molecule to allow correction of PCR and sequencing errors. In the paper's pipeline: Decombinator tools were used for TCR identification, UMI-based error correction and CDR3 extraction. Expanded TCRs were defined as those above a frequency of 2 per 1,000, corresponding to the top 1% of the tumor frequency distribution. Expanded tumor TCRs statistically deemed absent (corrected P<0.05) from at least one tumor region were classed as regional, and all other expanded tumor TCRs were classed as ubiquitous. Renyi diversity was calculated using the R vegan package after each repertoire was subsampled 100 times to 5,000 TCRs. CDR3 similarity networks were built from amino acid triplet string-kernel similarity, connecting CDR3s with pairwise similarity above 0.82. TCRdb ran its own pipeline on the public reads, namely fastp trimming at Q25 and MiXCR clone calling, and kept in-frame beta chains. All rows with the same CDR3 protein become a single entry with the most common DNA and genes. TCRdb, not the authors, supplied the V and J calls. The sample records around 100,000 distinct CDR3 sequences, approximately 4.7% of which are singletons. The top ten constitute 20% to 25% of the sample.

According to the germline V gene, CDR1 reads SQVTM and CDR2 reads ANQGSEA. At the junction V is shortened by 5 bases and J by 8 bases, with 7 bases in between. CDR3 length: 11 amino acids, cysteine to phenylalanine. The kept DNA is CDR3 alone, 33 bases in frame from the first base. The sample's time point label, in plain terms: sample taken at primary tumor resection. The donors were more than 65 patients from the lung TRACERx cohort who had early-stage, untreated non-small cell lung cancer. TCR sequencing used whole RNA extracted from tumor and nontumor lung tissue, or from cryopreserved PBMC samples, without cell sorting. Patients were selected for TCR sequencing only if sufficient RNA was available from at least two tumor regions. Tumor and adjacent nontumor lung specimens were reviewed by a lung pathologist before selection. General conclusions and limits of the study: Estimated TCR-seq coverage of tumor T cells was only roughly 7% for alpha chains and roughly 12% for beta chains. Counts of ubiquitous and regional expanded TCRs correlated with counts of ubiquitous and regional nonsynonymous mutations, respectively. The tumor nonsynonymous mutation count correlated with the number of expanded intratumoral alpha and beta TCRs. Confirming at a functional level the hypothesis that regional TCRs recognize regional mutations was considered to require additional single-cell paired TCR alpha and beta sequencing.

The clonotype originates from a male donor with early-stage non-small cell lung cancer. This chain is built from TRBV29-1 and TRBJ1-6; the D segment could be TRBD1, given 5 matching bases. This sample comprised lung tumor tissue, obtained at surgery. This receptor has the CDR3 CSVRRDSPLHF. The DNA reads as follows: TGCAGCGTTCGCAGGGATTCACCCCTCCACTTT.